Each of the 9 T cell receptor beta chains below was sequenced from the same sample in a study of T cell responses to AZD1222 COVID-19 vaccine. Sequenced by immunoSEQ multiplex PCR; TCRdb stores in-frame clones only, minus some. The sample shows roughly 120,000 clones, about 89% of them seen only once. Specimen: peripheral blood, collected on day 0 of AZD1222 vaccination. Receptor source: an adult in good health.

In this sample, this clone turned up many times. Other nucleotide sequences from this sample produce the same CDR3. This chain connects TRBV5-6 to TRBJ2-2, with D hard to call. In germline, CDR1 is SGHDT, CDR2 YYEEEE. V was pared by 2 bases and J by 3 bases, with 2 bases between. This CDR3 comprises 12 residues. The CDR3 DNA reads TGTGCCAGCAGCTTCGACACCGGGGAGCTGTTTTTT. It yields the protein CASSFDTGELFF.

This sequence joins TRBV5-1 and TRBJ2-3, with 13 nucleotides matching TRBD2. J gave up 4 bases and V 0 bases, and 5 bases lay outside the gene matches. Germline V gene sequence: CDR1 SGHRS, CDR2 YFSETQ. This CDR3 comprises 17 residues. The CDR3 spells CASSLVLLAGGADTQYF. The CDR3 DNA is TGCGCCAGCAGCTTGGTATTACTAGCGGGAGGGGCAGATACGCAGTATTTT.

The CDR3 is CASSVGAGVTYEQYF. DNA of the CDR3: TGTGCCAGCAGCGTAGGGGCGGGAGTGACGTACGAGCAGTACTTC. The V gene is TRBV9, the J gene TRBJ2-7; 7 nucleotides align to TRBD2. The J segment lost 4 bases and the V segment lost 0 bases, leaving 7 bases of the junction unmatched. Germline lookup yields CDR1 SGDLS and CDR2 YYNGEE. The CDR3 has 15 residues.

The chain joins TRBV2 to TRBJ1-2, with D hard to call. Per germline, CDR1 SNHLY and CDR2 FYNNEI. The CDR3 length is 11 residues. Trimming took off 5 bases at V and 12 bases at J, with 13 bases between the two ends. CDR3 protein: CASSQETSDTF. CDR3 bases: TGTGCCAGCAGTCAGGAAACATCCGACACCTTC.

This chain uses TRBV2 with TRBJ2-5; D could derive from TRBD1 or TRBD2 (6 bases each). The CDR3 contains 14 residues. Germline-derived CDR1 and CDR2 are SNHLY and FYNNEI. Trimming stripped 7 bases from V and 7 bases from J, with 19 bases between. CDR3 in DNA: TGTGCCAGCATCCCGGTGGGGGGCTCGGGGACCCAGTACTTC. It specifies CASIPVGGSGTQYF.

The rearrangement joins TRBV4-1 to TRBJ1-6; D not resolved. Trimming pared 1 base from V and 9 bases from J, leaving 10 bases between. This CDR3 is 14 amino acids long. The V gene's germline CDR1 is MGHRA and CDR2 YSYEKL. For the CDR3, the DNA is TGCGCCAGCAGCCAAGGAAACAGCGGTTCACCCCTCCACTTT. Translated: CASSQGNSGSPLHF.

As DNA, the CDR3 is TGTGCCAGCAGCCTCCAGTTTAACTATGGCTACACCTTC. Protein sequence: CASSLQFNYGYTF. The V gene is TRBV3-1 (or the pseudogene TRBV3-2), the J gene TRBJ1-2; D uncertain. Germline V CDR1 and CDR2: LGHDT, YNNKEL (reference sequence). V lost 4 bases and J 1 base, leaving 7 bases between the germline ends. The CDR3 is 13 residues long.

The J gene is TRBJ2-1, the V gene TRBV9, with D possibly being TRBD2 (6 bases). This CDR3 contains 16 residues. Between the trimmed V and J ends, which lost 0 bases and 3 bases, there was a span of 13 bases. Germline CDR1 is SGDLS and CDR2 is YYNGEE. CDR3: CASSVDGGTNYNEQFF. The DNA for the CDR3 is TGTGCCAGCAGCGTAGATGGCGGGACCAACTACAATGAGCAGTTCTTC.

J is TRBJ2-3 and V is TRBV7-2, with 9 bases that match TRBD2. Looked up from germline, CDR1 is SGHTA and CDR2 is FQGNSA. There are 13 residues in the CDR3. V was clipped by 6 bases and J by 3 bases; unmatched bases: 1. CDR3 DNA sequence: TGTGCCAGCAGTAGCGGGGGTACAGATACGCAGTATTTT. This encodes CASSSGGTDTQYF.